The clone carrying this T cell receptor beta chain was detected only a few times. In the study's own analysis: For nucleated cells, counts were estimated from reference gene primer amplification. Repertoires were generated with immunoSEQ multiplex PCR, while TCRdb's copy carries only in-frame clones and drops some. V and J calls and clone size come straight from that table; D and trimming were deduced from the DNA. Of about 110,000 clones listed, roughly four fifths were seen once; the top ten hold 20% to 25%. This entry belongs to a study of blood T cell repertoires in COVID-19. Study-wide context: Collection of acute and convalescent COVID-19 samples took place in the United States, Italy and Spain. Sources were T cells, B-cell-depleted T cells, or PBMCs; the material itself was cDNA or gDNA.

The germline CDR1 and CDR2 sequences are SGHRS and YFSETQ. V lost 0 bases and J 0 bases, leaving 13 bases between the germline ends. The CDR3 totals 16 residues. Sequenced sample: peripheral blood. The chain carries TRBV5-1 and TRBJ2-7; tentatively, D is TRBD1 (7 bases). This clonotype was obtained from an older man with active or convalescent COVID-19. This chain's CDR3 is CASSLVRDSDSYEQYF. CDR3 nucleotide sequence: TGCGCCAGCAGCTTGGTGCGGGACAGTGACTCCTACGAGCAGTACTTC. The variable domain in full, with the rest retrieved from reference TRBV5-1 and TRBJ2-7, is KAGVTQTPRYLIKTRGQQVTLSCSPISGHRSVSWYQQTPGQGLQFLFEYFSETQRNKGNFPGRFSGRQFSNSRSEMNVSTLELGDSALYLCASSLVRDSDSYEQYFGPGTRLTVT.